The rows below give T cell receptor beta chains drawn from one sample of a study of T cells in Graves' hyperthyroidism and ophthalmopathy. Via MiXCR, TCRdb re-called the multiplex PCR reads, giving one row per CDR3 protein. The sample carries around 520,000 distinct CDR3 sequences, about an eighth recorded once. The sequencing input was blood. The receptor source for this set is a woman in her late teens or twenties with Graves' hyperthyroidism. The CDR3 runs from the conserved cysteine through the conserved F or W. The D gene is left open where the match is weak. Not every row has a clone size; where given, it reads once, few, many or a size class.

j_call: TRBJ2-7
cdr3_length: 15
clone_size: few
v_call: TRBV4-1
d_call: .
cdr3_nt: TGCGCCAGCAGCCCCACCGGACAGTCTTCCTACGAGCAGTACTTC
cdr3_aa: CASSPTGQSSYEQYF

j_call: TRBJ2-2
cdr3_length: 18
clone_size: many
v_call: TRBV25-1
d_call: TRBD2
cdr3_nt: TGTGCCAGCAGTGAATATGGCTCTAGCGGGAGTGGAACCGGGGAGCTGTTTTTT
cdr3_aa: CASSEYGSSGSGTGELFF

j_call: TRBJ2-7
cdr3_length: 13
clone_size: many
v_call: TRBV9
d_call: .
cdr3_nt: TGTGCCAGCAGCGTAGAGCCTCGGTACGAGCAGTACTTC
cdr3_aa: CASSVEPRYEQYF

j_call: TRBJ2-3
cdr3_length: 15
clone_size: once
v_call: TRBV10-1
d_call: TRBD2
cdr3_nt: TGCGCCAGCAGTGAAAGCGGGACTCAAGGAGATACGCAGTATTTT
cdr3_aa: CASSESGTQGDTQYF

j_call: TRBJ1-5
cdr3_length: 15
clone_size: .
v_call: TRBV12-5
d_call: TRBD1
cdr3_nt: TGTGCTAGTGGTTTGGTAACAGGGGTGGTTCAGCCCCAGCATTTT
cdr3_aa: CASGLVTGVVQPQHF

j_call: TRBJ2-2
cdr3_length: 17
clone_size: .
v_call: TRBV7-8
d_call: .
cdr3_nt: TGTGCCAGCAGCTTTTTAGGGGACTGGAAATACACCGGGGAGCTGTTTTTT
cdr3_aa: CASSFLGDWKYTGELFF

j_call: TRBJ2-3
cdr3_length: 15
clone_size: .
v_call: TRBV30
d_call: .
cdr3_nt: TGTGCCTGGGCTAGACTTTTTCACGGGGCAGATACGCAGTATTTT
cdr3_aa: CAWARLFHGADTQYF

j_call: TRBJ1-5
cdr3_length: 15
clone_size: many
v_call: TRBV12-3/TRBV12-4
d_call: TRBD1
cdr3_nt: TGTGCCAGCAGTTTACGGACAGGGGGGGATCAGCCCCAGCATTTT
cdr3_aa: CASSLRTGGDQPQHF

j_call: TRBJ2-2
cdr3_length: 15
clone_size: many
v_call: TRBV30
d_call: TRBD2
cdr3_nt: TGTGCCTGGAGTGTGGGGGGGGCGAACACCGGGGAGCTGTTTTTT
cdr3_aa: CAWSVGGANTGELFF

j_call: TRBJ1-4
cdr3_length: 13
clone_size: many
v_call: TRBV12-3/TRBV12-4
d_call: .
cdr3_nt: TGTGCCAGCAGTCTCCGGGTTAATGAAAAACTGTTTTTT
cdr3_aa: CASSLRVNEKLFF

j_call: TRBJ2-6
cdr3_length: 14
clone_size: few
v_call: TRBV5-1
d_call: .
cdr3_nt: TGCGCCAGTATACCTTTTGTTGGGGCCAACGTCCTGACTTTC
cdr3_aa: CASIPFVGANVLTF

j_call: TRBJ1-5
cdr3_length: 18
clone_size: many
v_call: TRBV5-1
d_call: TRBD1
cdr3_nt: TGCGCCAGCAGCTTGGGCCCCACCGGACAGGGGAGGAATCAGCCCCAGCATTTT
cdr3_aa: CASSLGPTGQGRNQPQHF

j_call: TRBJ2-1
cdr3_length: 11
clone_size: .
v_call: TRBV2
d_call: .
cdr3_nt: TGTGCCAGCAGTGAAAGCGGCCCCAGGTTCTTC
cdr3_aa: CASSESGPRFF

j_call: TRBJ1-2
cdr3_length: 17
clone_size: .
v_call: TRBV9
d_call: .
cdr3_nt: TGTGCCAGCAGCCAAAGCCTGGGACACGGACTACCTAATGGCCACACCTTC
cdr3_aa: CASSQSLGHGLPNGHTF

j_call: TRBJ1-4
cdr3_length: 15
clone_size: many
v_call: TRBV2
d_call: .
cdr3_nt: TGTGCCAGCAGTGAAGCGCTTGGGACAAGAGAAAAACTGTTTTTT
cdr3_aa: CASSEALGTREKLFF

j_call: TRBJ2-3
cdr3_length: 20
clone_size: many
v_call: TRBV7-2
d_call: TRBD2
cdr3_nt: TGTGCCAGCAGCTTAATTGGACTAGCGGGACTCGCATCCAACACAGATACGCAGTATTTT
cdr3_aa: CASSLIGLAGLASNTDTQYF

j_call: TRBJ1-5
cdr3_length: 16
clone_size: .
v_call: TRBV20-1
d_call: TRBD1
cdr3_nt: TGCAGTGCTAGATCGTCAACCGGGACAGAGAATCAGCCCCAGCATTTT
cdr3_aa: CSARSSTGTENQPQHF

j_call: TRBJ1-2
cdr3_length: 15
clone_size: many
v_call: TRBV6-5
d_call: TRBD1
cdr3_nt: TGTGCCAGCAGTTACCGGGGACAGGTGGGCTATGGCTACACCTTC
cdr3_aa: CASSYRGQVGYGYTF

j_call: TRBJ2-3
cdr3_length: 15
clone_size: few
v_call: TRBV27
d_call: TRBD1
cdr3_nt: TGTGCCAGCAGGCCAGACAGGGATAACACAGATACGCAGTATTTT
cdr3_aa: CASRPDRDNTDTQYF

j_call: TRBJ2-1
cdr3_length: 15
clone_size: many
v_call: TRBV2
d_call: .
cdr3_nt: TGTGCCAGCCCCCTTACAGAAAACTCCTACAATGAGCAGTTCTTC
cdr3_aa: CASPLTENSYNEQFF

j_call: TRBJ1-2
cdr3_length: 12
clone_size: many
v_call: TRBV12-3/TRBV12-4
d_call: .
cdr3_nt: TGTGCCAGCAGTAGGATGTCTTATGGCTACACCTTC
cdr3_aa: CASSRMSYGYTF

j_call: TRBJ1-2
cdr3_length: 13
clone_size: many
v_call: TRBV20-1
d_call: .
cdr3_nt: TGCAGTGCTAGAGCGGGACACCACTATGGCTACACCTTC
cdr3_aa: CSARAGHHYGYTF